The 11 T cell receptor beta chains given below trace back to one sample, sequenced in a study of lymphopenia after photon versus proton radiotherapy. Sequenced by immunoSEQ multiplex PCR; TCRdb stores in-frame clones only, minus some. Here the sample spans tens of thousands of clones, roughly four fifths being singletons. The sample was peripheral blood, taken from a patient treated with proton-based radiotherapy. These receptors came from a woman in her 70s with pancreatic cancer.

The genes are TRBV4-3 and TRBJ1-1, with TRBD1 matching 10 bases. Trimming at V came to 7 bases and at J to 10 bases, leaving 12 bases not matched to a gene. CDR1 and CDR2 from the germline V gene are LGHNA and YSLEER. This CDR3 has 14 residues. This chain's CDR3 is CASTSDRGQMGAFF. The CDR3 nucleotides read TGCGCCAGCACCTCAGACAGGGGGCAAATGGGAGCTTTCTTT.

For this clone: The same CDR3 can be traced to other DNA sequences in this sample. J is TRBJ2-7 and V is TRBV5-1; D unclear. V dropped 4 bases and J dropped 2 bases, with 10 bases sitting between them. CDR3 size: 13 residues. Germline values: CDR1 SGHRS, CDR2 YFSETQ. Here the CDR3 DNA reads TGCGCCAGCAGCAGAGACACCCCCTACGAGCAGTACTTC. It yields the protein CASSRDTPYEQYF.

Only a few counts were recorded for this clone. This chain joins TRBV11-2 and TRBJ2-7, with a weak D call TRBD2 (5 bases). The germline V gene encodes CDR1 SGHAT and CDR2 FQNNGV. CDR3 length equals 14 residues. V was cut by 2 bases and J by 2 bases, with 10 bases left in between. The CDR3 is CASSLIGSAYEQYF. CDR3 DNA: TGTGCCAGCAGCTTAATAGGTAGCGCCTACGAGCAGTACTTC. Supplemented by reference TRBV11-2 and TRBJ2-7, the full variable domain reads EAGVAQSPRYKIIEKRQSVAFWCNPISGHATLYWYQQILGQGPKLLIQFQNNGVVDDSQLPKDRFSAERLKGVDSTLKIQPAKLEDSAVYLCASSLIGSAYEQYFGPGTRLTVT.

The chain has TRBV28 and TRBJ1-5; maybe TRBD1 (5 bases). Trimming took 2 bases from V and 2 from J, leaving 13 bases between them. Germline CDR1 MDHEN, CDR2 SYDVKM. The CDR3 length is 16 residues. CDR3 coding DNA: TGTGCCAGCAGTTTAACCCAGGGTAGAGGCAATCAGCCCCAGCATTTT. Translating gives CASSLTQGRGNQPQHF.

CDR3 nucleotide sequence: TGTGCCAGCAGCGTAGCTACTAGGGCTAGCGCCACAGATACGCAGTATTTT. Its protein is CASSVATRASATDTQYF. This chain uses TRBV9 with TRBJ2-3, with a weak D call TRBD2 (6 bases). The CDR3 is 17 amino acids. Germline V lookup: CDR1 SGDLS, CDR2 YYNGEE. V lost 0 bases to trimming and J lost 2 bases, with 16 bases between them.

This chain links TRBV6-1 with TRBJ2-3; TRBD2 agrees at 9 bases. The V segment lost 1 base and the J segment 7 bases; nucleotides outside the gene matches: 6. The germline V gene has CDR1 MNHNS and CDR2 SASEGT. There are 15 residues in the CDR3. As DNA, the CDR3 is TGTGCCAGCAGTGAAGAGGCGGGAGGGTGGAATACGCAGTATTTT. Protein product: CASSEEAGGWNTQYF.

This clone was counted between two and nine times. V usage is TRBV27 and J usage is TRBJ2-1; D is undetermined. The CDR3 extends over 11 amino acids. Looked up from germline, CDR1 is MNHEY and CDR2 is SMNVEV (reference sequence). The V gene lost 5 bases and the J gene lost 9 bases, with 8 bases spanning the gap. The DNA of the CDR3 is TGTGCCAGCAGTAATCAGCTTGAGCAGTTCTTC. This encodes CASSNQLEQFF.

This chain connects TRBV27 to TRBJ1-5, with 11 nucleotides matching TRBD1. Trimming took 6 bases from V and 3 from J; bases not matched to a gene: 4. Germline loops: CDR1 MNHEY, CDR2 SMNVEV (reference sequence). This CDR3 contains 15 residues. The CDR3 nucleotides are TGTGCCAGCAGCTTGGGACAGGGGGTCAATCAGCCCCAGCATTTT. The encoded protein is CASSLGQGVNQPQHF.

The chain recombines TRBV7-8 with TRBJ2-1, with 13 bases aligning to TRBD2. Germline V gene lookup returns CDR1 SGHVS and CDR2 FQNEAQ. This CDR3 spans 16 amino acids. After removal of 5 bases from V and 4 bases from J, the junction contained 5 bases not matched to a gene. The CDR3 sequence is CASSPRLAGGYNEQFF. CDR3 nucleotides: TGTGCCAGCAGCCCAAGACTAGCGGGGGGTTACAATGAGCAGTTCTTC.

The genes are TRBV10-2 and TRBJ2-2; D ambiguous. From germline, CDR1 is WSHSY and CDR2 SAAADI. Trimming left V 1 base short and J 5 bases short, with 8 bases between. The length of the CDR3 is 14 residues. CDR3 region: CASSEYARTGELFF. The CDR3 nucleotides are TGCGCCAGCAGTGAGTACGCGAGAACCGGGGAGCTGTTTTTT.

The chain couples TRBV11-3 to TRBJ2-5; 9 bases are a match to TRBD2. Per germline, CDR1 SGHNT and CDR2 YENEEA. With V trimmed by 1 base and J by 0 bases, 3 bases remained unmatched. This CDR3 region has 16 residues. CDR3 loop: CASSLGLAAYQETQYF. The CDR3 region has the DNA TGTGCCAGCAGCTTAGGACTAGCGGCGTACCAAGAGACCCAGTACTTC.